The clone carrying this T cell receptor beta chain was recorded many times. Antigen: not known. iRepertoire HTBI primers and Arm-PCR of CDR3 regions built TCR beta libraries. A single record per CDR3 protein comes from TCRdb applying MiXCR to the multiplex PCR reads. The sample includes around 250,000 distinct CDR3 sequences, 15% to 20% seen only once; the top ten take less than 15%. The data are from a study of regulatory T cells in long-lasting Graves disease. Described time point: newly diagnosed GD, antithyroid drugs for less than 3 months. TCR sequences were obtained from RNA taken from PBMCs. Study-level findings and limits: Possibly, accuracy suffered from the small sample size.

A further study also used this sample, focusing on T cells in Graves' hyperthyroidism and ophthalmopathy. That paper adds: First-round RT-PCR of the TCR CDR3 relied on the HTBI primer set. The model's output predicted ophthalmopathy at a median of 6.5 months prior to onset.

The receptor comes from a woman in her 30s with Graves disease. The starting material was peripheral blood mononuclear cells (PBMCs), obtained at new diagnosis, from a patient treated with antithyroid drugs.

The chain's CDR3 is CATKTGALVFQPQHF. In nucleotides, the CDR3 is TGTGCCACCAAGACAGGGGCATTGGTGTTTCAGCCCCAGCATTTT. The chain links TRBV24-1 to TRBJ1-5; TRBD1 matches at 8 bases. The CDR3 contains 15 residues. The J segment lost 6 bases and the V segment lost 8 bases, leaving 11 bases of the junction unmatched. Per the germline V gene, CDR1 is KGHDR and CDR2 is SFDVKD.